This T cell receptor beta chain came from a study of T cell changes during pregnancy in multiple sclerosis. This clone was seen a few times. The length of the CDR3 is 16 residues. J lost 9 bases, V lost 5 bases, and 9 bases had no gene match. Germline V CDR1 and CDR2: MDHEN, SYDVKM. Assay: immunoSEQ multiplex PCR; the TCRdb copy retains only in-frame clones and omits some. The top ten hold 0.46% of the sample, which has 35,000 to 50,000 clones, about 90% seen once. The source of this sequence is a female donor in good health, enrolled as a control in a pregnancy study. The sample consisted of CD4+ T cells from peripheral blood mononuclear cells, taken in the third trimester of pregnancy. The rearrangement links TRBV28 to TRBJ2-1; the match to TRBD2 covers 14 bases. The CDR3 sequence is CASSPQGTSGRGEQFF. Here the CDR3 DNA reads TGTGCCAGCAGTCCCCAAGGGACTAGCGGGAGAGGTGAGCAGTTCTTC. Combining the CDR3 with reference TRBV28 and TRBJ2-1 gives the whole variable domain DVKVTQSSRYLVKRTGEKVFLECVQDMDHENMFWYRQDPGLGLRLIYFSYDVKMKEKGDIPEGYSVSREKKERFSLILESASTNQTSMYLCASSPQGTSGRGEQFFGPGTRLTVL.